A selection of T cell receptor beta chains follows, all from one sample in a study of beta chain features in type 1 diabetes. Generated by immunoSEQ multiplex PCR, the TCRdb table keeps only in-frame clones and is missing some. The profile shows tens of thousands of clones, roughly three fifths of them singletons. Sequences were obtained from Tregs from blood. The receptors derive from a woman between 18 and 29 years old in good health. CDR3s include the opening cysteine and the closing phenylalanine or tryptophan.

14	TRBV5-1	TRBJ2-1	CASSTLHRVGEQFF
14	TRBV6-6	TRBJ2-3	CASRTTPTEDTQYF
13	TRBV18	TRBJ2-7	CASSPLGGGEQYF
12	TRBV7-2	TRBJ2-4	CASSLSGGNEYF
14	TRBV6-5	TRBJ2-5	CASSSRTGVKTQYF
13	TRBV2	TRBJ1-1	CASRIEVNTEAFF
11	TRBV2	TRBJ2-5	CASNSGETQYF
16	TRBV9	TRBJ2-5	CASSVAHGLAGETQYF
16	TRBV7-8	TRBJ1-4	CASSLVGTGSNEKLFF
16	TRBV29-1	TRBJ2-2	CSAGGNRGLVAGELFF
17	TRBV19	TRBJ2-4	CASSPRPRQAFKNIQYF
19	TRBV5-1	TRBJ2-7	CASSLGFSSGRIEAYEQYF
11	TRBV20-1	TRBJ2-1	CSLKEYNEQFF
14	TRBV7-2	TRBJ1-2	CASSFKLQGNGYTF
16	TRBV2	TRBJ2-1	CASSKLGGAGGNEQFF
16	TRBV5-4	TRBJ2-5	CASSLRLAGGQETQYF
15	TRBV5-1	TRBJ2-3	CASSQGQVGPDTQYF
14	TRBV10-3	TRBJ1-2	CAISEVSANYGYTF
15	TRBV5-1	TRBJ1-1	CASSLDGGRWTEAFF
13	TRBV30	TRBJ2-7	CAWSQGMGYEQYF
13	TRBV7-2	TRBJ2-5	CASSWDMLETQYF
13	TRBV5-1	TRBJ2-7	CASSSQWLDEQYF
13	TRBV30	TRBJ1-5	CAWSVQGNQPQHF
13	TRBV10-3	TRBJ1-2	CAISSVAGDGYTF
15	TRBV6-5	TRBJ2-1	CASSSGTTGRREQFF
19	TRBV19	TRBJ1-3	CASISVPGKPTRSGNTIYF
16	TRBV6-6	TRBJ2-2	CASSYSGLAIAGELFF
15	TRBV7-2	TRBJ2-3	CASSLNPRGTDTQYF
15	TRBV7-2	TRBJ1-2	CASREPGQGRRGYTF
16	TRBV5-6	TRBJ2-2	CASSLVGTANTGELFF
15	TRBV30	TRBJ1-3	CAWGLGQASGNTIYF
13	TRBV5-1	TRBJ1-1	CASSPQDRGVAFF
16	TRBV19	TRBJ2-2	CASSRTGGRGTGELFF
15	TRBV19	TRBJ1-6	CASSIQWGGNSPLHF
16	TRBV4-1	TRBJ2-7	CASSQDRNREYYEQYF
12	TRBV6-6	TRBJ1-6	CASWDRSSPLHF
13	TRBV7-9	TRBJ1-2	CASSQQINYGYTF
13	TRBV6-1	TRBJ2-5	CASSEAPGETQYF
14	TRBV5-1	TRBJ2-2	CASSLLQGSGELFF
12	TRBV2	TRBJ2-1	CASSEPFNEQFF
13	TRBV2	TRBJ1-5	CASHGQVNQPQHF
12	TRBV25-1	TRBJ2-3	CASSRGTDTQYF
14	TRBV14	TRBJ1-1	CASSPSDSPLEAFF
15	TRBV2	TRBJ2-1	CASADAASGSNEQFF
16	TRBV19	TRBJ2-3	CASSKGAKGLLDTQYF
14	TRBV30	TRBJ1-6	CAWGLDSVNSPLHF
12	TRBV5-4	TRBJ2-7	CASSFTGVEQYF
14	TRBV30	TRBJ2-3	CAWHGRTGTDTQYF
15	TRBV7-2	TRBJ2-3	CASSLGYRGTDTQYF
13	TRBV9	TRBJ1-1	CASTYISNTEAFF
14	TRBV30	TRBJ1-2	CAWSRQGVNYGYTF
17	TRBV5-1	TRBJ2-3	CASSTGGTSASTDTQYF
15	TRBV2	TRBJ1-5	CASSAPGQGNQPQHF
11	TRBV29-1	TRBJ1-2	CSVLGGYGYTF